A single sample is the source of the 21 T cell receptor beta chains below, sequenced in a study of regulatory and conventional T cells in RAG deficiency. Genomic DNA came from blood conventional CD4+ T cells gated CD25-low CD127-high. Data came from immunoSEQ multiplex PCR; TCRdb stores just in-frame clones and leaves some out. The sample lists about 50,000 clones, 80% to 90% occurring once. These data are also associated with another study on regulatory T cells. That source reports: Primers: 52 TRBV forward and 13 TRBJ reverse.

What was sequenced was CD4+ effector T cells sorted from blood. Source of these receptors: a human donor in good health.

This chain uses TRBV6-5 with TRBJ1-5; TRBD1 aligns across 7 bases. The V and J ends lost 2 bases and 2 bases, in that order; junction bases with no gene match: 6. The CDR3 sequence is 16 residues long. In germline, CDR1 is MNHEY, CDR2 SVGAGI. The CDR3 coding sequence is TGTGCCAGCAGTTACAGCTCCGGGACAGGCAATCAGCCCCAGCATTTT. Translating gives CASSYSSGTGNQPQHF.

This clone was counted only a few times. The chain links TRBV7-9 to TRBJ1-3, with D possibly TRBD1 on 5 matching bases. Trimming removed 1 base from V and 0 bases from J, with 10 bases in between. This CDR3 has 16 residues. Looked up from germline, CDR1 is SEHNR and CDR2 is FQNEAQ (reference sequence). DNA of the CDR3: TGTGCCAGCAGCTTAGGAGGGGACCCCTCTGGAAACACCATATATTTT. Translating it yields CASSLGGDPSGNTIYF. Full variable domain (remainder filled in from reference TRBV7-9 and TRBJ1-3): DTGVSQNPRHKITKRGQNVTFRCDPISEHNRLYWYRQTLGQGPEFLTYFQNEAQLEKSRLLSDRFSAERPKGSFSTLEIQRTEQGDSAMYLCASSLGGDPSGNTIYFGEGSWLTVV.

This clone was picked up a small number of times. This chain joins TRBV6-5 and TRBJ1-1, with 8 bases identical to TRBD1. Germline values: CDR1 MNHEY, CDR2 SVGAGI. The CDR3 totals 13 residues. Trimming cost V 5 bases and J 7 bases; bases outside gene matches: 6. The CDR3 spells CASSRGQGIEAFF. The DNA of the CDR3 is TGTGCCAGCAGTCGCGGACAGGGAATTGAAGCTTTCTTT.

The chain recombines TRBV6-1 with TRBJ2-7; D not resolved. The CDR3 covers 16 residues. The V end lost 1 base, the J end lost 3 bases, and 16 bases lay between the germline ends. CDR1 and CDR2 from the germline V gene are MNHNS and SASEGT. The DNA for the CDR3 is TGTGCCAGCAGTGAAGAGTATTTTGGCGGATTCTACGAGCAGTACTTC. Protein product: CASSEEYFGGFYEQYF.

V gene TRBV11-3 combines with J gene TRBJ2-2, with 7 bases lining up with TRBD2. Per germline, CDR1 SGHNT and CDR2 YENEEA. The CDR3 covers 15 residues. Trimming cost V 3 bases and J 5 bases; bases outside gene matches: 6. The CDR3 DNA sequence: TGTGCCAGCAGCTTGGGGGGGAGAGAGACCGGGGAGCTGTTTTTT. It is translated as CASSLGGRETGELFF.

This CDR3 reads CASSWTGTGEETQYF. CDR3 in DNA: TGTGCCAGCAGCTGGACCGGGACAGGGGAAGAGACCCAGTACTTC. The chain combines TRBV5-6 with TRBJ2-5; TRBD1 agrees at 10 bases. There are 15 residues in the CDR3. J gave up 3 bases and V 3 bases, and 5 bases lay outside the gene matches. Germline CDR1 SGHDT, CDR2 YYEEEE.

The chain employs TRBV27 and TRBJ1-1, with D hard to call. Germline CDR1 and CDR2: MNHEY and SMNVEV (reference sequence). CDR3 size: 13 residues. The V end was cut by 3 bases, the J end by 1 base, with 6 bases between. In DNA, the CDR3 is TGTGCCAGCAGTTTGACCCAGAACACTGAAGCTTTCTTT. This sequence encodes CASSLTQNTEAFF.

The rearrangement links TRBV5-1 to TRBJ1-1; D is uncertain. Germline V gene lookup returns CDR1 SGHRS and CDR2 YFSETQ. This CDR3 is built from 13 residues. Trimming left V 3 bases short and J 6 bases short, with 12 bases between. The CDR3 region has the DNA TGCGCCAGCAGCTCCGGAGCTTCGTCTGAAGCTTTCTTT. It is translated as CASSSGASSEAFF. Drawing the rest from reference TRBV5-1 and TRBJ1-1, the complete variable domain is KAGVTQTPRYLIKTRGQQVTLSCSPISGHRSVSWYQQTPGQGLQFLFEYFSETQRNKGNFPGRFSGRQFSNSRSEMNVSTLELGDSALYLCASSSGASSEAFFGQGTRLTVV.

The rearrangement joins TRBV6-1 to TRBJ2-6; D gene unclear. Germline CDR1 MNHNS, CDR2 SASEGT. The CDR3 loop spans 15 amino acids. V was cut by 5 bases and J by 1 base, with 9 bases left in between. The CDR3 is CASSSPLSGANVLTF. DNA of the CDR3: TGTGCCAGCAGTTCCCCATTGTCTGGGGCCAACGTCCTGACTTTC.

V is TRBV7-6 and J is TRBJ2-1; a weak D match, TRBD2 (5 bases). CDR3 length: 18 amino acids. Trimming took 7 bases from V and 6 from J, leaving 28 bases between them. The germline gives CDR1 SGHVS, CDR2 FNYEAQ. The DNA for the CDR3 is TGTGCCAGCACGCCCCTGGGGTTTCGGGAAAGCCTAAGCAATGAGCAGTTCTTC. Amino acids: CASTPLGFRESLSNEQFF.

The gene calls are TRBV19 and TRBJ2-5, with D perhaps TRBD1 (6 bases). The CDR3 has 15 amino acids. V was trimmed by 6 bases and J by 5 bases, leaving 19 bases between them. Germline V gene sequence: CDR1 LNHDA, CDR2 SQIVND (reference sequence). The DNA of the CDR3 is TGTGCCAGTAGGACAGGCCCAAGGTTCGTGGAGACCCAGTACTTC. This codes for CASRTGPRFVETQYF.

This chain joins TRBV7-2 and TRBJ1-2; D ambiguous. The CDR3 loop spans 15 amino acids. Germline-derived CDR1 and CDR2 are SGHTA and FQGNSA. Deletions cut 4 bases from V and 4 bases from J, with 16 bases between. The CDR3 region is CASSSSGRRGYGYTF. For the CDR3, the DNA is TGTGCCAGCAGCTCGTCCGGACGCCGGGGCTATGGCTACACCTTC.

V gene TRBV29-1 combines with J gene TRBJ2-7, with 9 bases fitting TRBD2. This CDR3 contains 13 residues. Germline V CDR1 and CDR2: SQVTM, ANQGSEA. J was trimmed by 6 bases and V by 4 bases; bases with no gene match: 7. The CDR3 nucleotides are TGCAGCGTTGTGATAGCGGGAGTTTCCGAGCAGTACTTC. Amino acids: CSVVIAGVSEQYF.

This sequence joins TRBV25-1 and TRBJ1-1; D not certain. V lost 7 bases, J lost 3 bases, and 12 bases lay in between. The CDR3 extends over 13 amino acids. In germline, CDR1 is MGHDK, CDR2 SYGVNS. The CDR3 DNA sequence: TGTGCCAGCAAACACCAGGTCCACACTGAAGCTTTCTTT. Amino acids: CASKHQVHTEAFF.

This clone appeared a few times. CDR3 DNA sequence: TGCAGCGTTCGCTTGTTTGCCGAGACCCAGTACTTC. Translation gives CSVRLFAETQYF. The chain joins TRBV29-1 to TRBJ2-5, with D unclear. CDR3 length: 12 amino acids. The germline V and J ends were trimmed by 5 bases and 5 bases, with 12 bases remaining between them. Germline assignment: CDR1 SQVTM and CDR2 ANQGSEA. Supplemented by reference TRBV29-1 and TRBJ2-5, the full variable domain reads SAVISQKPSRDICQRGTSLTIQCQVDSQVTMMFWYRQQPGQSLTLIATANQGSEATYESGFVIDKFPISRPNLTFSTLTVSNMSPEDSSIYLCSVRLFAETQYFGPGTRLLVL.

The chain joins TRBV6-6 to TRBJ2-1; D possibly corresponds to TRBD2 (5 bases). Trimming took 0 bases from V and 12 from J, leaving 12 bases between them. The CDR3 totals 13 residues. Germline CDR1 MNHNY, CDR2 SVGAGI (reference sequence). The CDR3 nucleotides read TGTGCCAGCAGTTACTCCGGGGAAGGTGGGCAGTTCTTC. Translating it yields CASSYSGEGGQFF.

This chain uses TRBV5-1 with TRBJ1-1; TRBD1 is a possible D gene (5 bases). Trimming left V 5 bases short and J 1 base short, with 9 bases between. In germline, CDR1 is SGHRS, CDR2 YFSETQ. There are 13 residues in the CDR3. The CDR3 loop is CASRGQGNTEAFF. CDR3 nucleotide sequence: TGCGCCAGCAGAGGGCAGGGGAACACTGAAGCTTTCTTT.

The rearrangement links TRBV9 to TRBJ1-1, with D tentatively TRBD1 (5 bases). Trimming stripped 3 bases from V and 5 bases from J, with 14 bases between. Germline CDR1 is SGDLS and CDR2 is YYNGEE. This CDR3 region has 14 residues. The CDR3 loop reads CASSAPGGDTEAFF. The CDR3 DNA is TGTGCCAGCAGCGCTCCCGGAGGGGATACTGAAGCTTTCTTT.

The chain carries TRBV5-1 and TRBJ1-4, with D perhaps TRBD1 (6 bases). This CDR3 comprises 16 residues. CDR1 and CDR2 (germline): SGHRS, YFSETQ. V was cut by 1 base and J by 3 bases, with 13 bases left in between. The CDR3 sequence is CASSLQGRSSNEKLFF. CDR3 coding DNA: TGCGCCAGCAGCTTGCAGGGGCGCTCGTCTAATGAAAAACTGTTTTTT.

In DNA form, the CDR3 reads TGTGCCAGCAGTTCTCTTGGGATGAATCAGCCCCAGCATTTT. It yields the protein CASSSLGMNQPQHF. The rearrangement links TRBV6-5 to TRBJ1-5; no reliable D call. The CDR3 consists of 14 residues. The V gene's germline CDR1 is MNHEY and CDR2 SVGAGI. Trimming removed 4 bases at V and 4 bases at J, with 11 bases between.

This clone was seen just once. The genes are TRBV28 and TRBJ1-2, with 7 bases aligning to TRBD1. The CDR3 is 16 amino acids. The J segment lost 6 bases and the V segment lost 5 bases, leaving 15 bases of the junction unmatched. In germline, CDR1 is MDHEN, CDR2 SYDVKM. The CDR3 protein is CASSETTGPLFNGYTF. DNA of the CDR3: TGTGCCAGCAGTGAAACGACAGGGCCTCTATTCAATGGCTACACCTTC.